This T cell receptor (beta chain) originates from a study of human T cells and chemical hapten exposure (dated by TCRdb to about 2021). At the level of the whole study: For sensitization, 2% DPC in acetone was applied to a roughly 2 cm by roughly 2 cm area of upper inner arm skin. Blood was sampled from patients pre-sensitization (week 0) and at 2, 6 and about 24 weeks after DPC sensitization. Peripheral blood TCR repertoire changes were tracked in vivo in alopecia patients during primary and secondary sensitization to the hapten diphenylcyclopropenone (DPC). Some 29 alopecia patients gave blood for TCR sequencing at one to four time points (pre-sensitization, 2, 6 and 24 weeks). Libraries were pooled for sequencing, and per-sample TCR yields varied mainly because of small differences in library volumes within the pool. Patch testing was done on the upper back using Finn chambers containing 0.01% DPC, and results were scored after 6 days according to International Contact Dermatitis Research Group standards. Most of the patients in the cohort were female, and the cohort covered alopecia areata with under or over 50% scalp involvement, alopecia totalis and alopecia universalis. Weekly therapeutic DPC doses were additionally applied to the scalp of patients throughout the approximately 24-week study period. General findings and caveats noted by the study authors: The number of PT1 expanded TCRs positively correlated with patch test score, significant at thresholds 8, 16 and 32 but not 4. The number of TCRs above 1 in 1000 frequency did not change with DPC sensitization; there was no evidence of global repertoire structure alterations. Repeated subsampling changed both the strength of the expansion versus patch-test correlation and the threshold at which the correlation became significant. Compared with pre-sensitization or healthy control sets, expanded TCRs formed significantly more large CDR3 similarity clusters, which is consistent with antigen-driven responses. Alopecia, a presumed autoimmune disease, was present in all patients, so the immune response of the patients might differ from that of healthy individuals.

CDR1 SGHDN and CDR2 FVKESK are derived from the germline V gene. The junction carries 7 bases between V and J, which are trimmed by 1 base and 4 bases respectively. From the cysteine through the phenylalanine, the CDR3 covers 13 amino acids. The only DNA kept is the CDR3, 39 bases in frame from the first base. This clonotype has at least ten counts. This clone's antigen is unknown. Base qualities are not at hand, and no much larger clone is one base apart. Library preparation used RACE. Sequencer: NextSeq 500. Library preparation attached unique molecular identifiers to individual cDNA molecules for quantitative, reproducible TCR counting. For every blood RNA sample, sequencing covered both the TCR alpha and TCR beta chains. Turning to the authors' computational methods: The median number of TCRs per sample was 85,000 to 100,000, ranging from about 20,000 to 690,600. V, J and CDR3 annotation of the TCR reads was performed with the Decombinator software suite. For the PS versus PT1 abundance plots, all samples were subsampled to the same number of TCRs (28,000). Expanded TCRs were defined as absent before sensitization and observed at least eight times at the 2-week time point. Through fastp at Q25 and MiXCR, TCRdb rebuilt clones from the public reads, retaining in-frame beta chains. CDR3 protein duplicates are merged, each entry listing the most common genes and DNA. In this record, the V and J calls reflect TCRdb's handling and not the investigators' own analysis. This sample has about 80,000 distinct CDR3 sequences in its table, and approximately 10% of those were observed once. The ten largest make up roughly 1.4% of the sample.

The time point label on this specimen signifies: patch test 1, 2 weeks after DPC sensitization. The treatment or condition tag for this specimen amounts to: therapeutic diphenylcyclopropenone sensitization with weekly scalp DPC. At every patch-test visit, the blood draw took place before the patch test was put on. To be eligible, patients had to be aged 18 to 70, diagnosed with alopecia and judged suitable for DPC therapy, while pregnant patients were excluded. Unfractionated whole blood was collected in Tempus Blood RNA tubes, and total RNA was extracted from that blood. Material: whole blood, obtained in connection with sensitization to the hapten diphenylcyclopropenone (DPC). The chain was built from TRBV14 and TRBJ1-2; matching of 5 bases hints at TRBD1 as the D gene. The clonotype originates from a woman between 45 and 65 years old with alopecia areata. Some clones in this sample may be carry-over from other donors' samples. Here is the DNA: TGTGCCAGCAGCCAAGGACAGAGCTATGGCTACACCTTC. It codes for CASSQGQSYGYTF.